The 8 T cell receptor beta chains below come from one sample, sequenced in a study of blood T cell repertoires in COVID-19. This table comes from immunoSEQ multiplex PCR, and its TCRdb copy is limited to in-frame clones, with some not included. The table lists some 370,000 clones, 90% of them singletons. Input material: peripheral blood. The source is a man between 18 and 29 years old with active or convalescent COVID-19.

The gene calls are TRBV9 and TRBJ1-1, with D tentatively TRBD1 (5 bases). This CDR3 is 14 amino acids long. Germline V gives CDR1 SGDLS, CDR2 YYNGEE. V was cut by 4 bases and J by 4 bases, with 14 bases left in between. DNA for the CDR3: TGTGCCAGCAGCCGAAGGGGTGATGGCACTGAAGCTTTCTTT. It specifies CASSRRGDGTEAFF.

The CDR3 coding sequence is TGTGCCATCACCGAGGAAGAGAGTAGCGGGTGGACCACCAGGCACGAGCAGTACTTC. Translating gives CAITEEESSGWTTRHEQYF. The chain recombines TRBV10-3 with TRBJ2-7; 7 bases fit TRBD2. The V gene end was trimmed by 7 bases and the J gene end by 5 bases; junction bases not matched to a gene: 26. Looked up from germline, CDR1 is ENHRY and CDR2 is SYGVKD. The CDR3 is made up of 19 amino acids.

The chain has TRBV6-2 or TRBV6-3 and TRBJ1-1; D gene unclear. The germline gives CDR1 MNHEY, CDR2 SVGEGT. The CDR3 is made up of 11 amino acids. The V and J ends lost 3 bases and 11 bases respectively, with 10 bases between them. The CDR3 DNA reads TGTGCCAGCAGTTATGTCGGTTCGGCTTTCTTT. Protein sequence: CASSYVGSAFF.

This sequence joins TRBV28 and TRBJ1-5; 9 nucleotides agree with TRBD1. The CDR3 runs 15 residues. J was trimmed by 6 bases and V by 5 bases; bases with no gene match: 8. Germline V lookup: CDR1 MDHEN, CDR2 SYDVKM. The CDR3: CASSPGTGIGQPQHF. As DNA, the CDR3 is TGTGCCAGCAGTCCGGGGACAGGGATCGGTCAGCCCCAGCATTTT.

The CDR3 nucleotides read TGTGCCAGCTCACCACCAATCGAGGGAGCCAAAAACATTCAGTACTTC. It is translated as CASSPPIEGAKNIQYF. The chain is built from TRBV18 and TRBJ2-4; maybe TRBD2 (5 bases). Trimming left V 0 bases short and J 0 bases short, with 9 bases between. Per germline, CDR1 KGHSH and CDR2 LQKENI. The CDR3 is 16 amino acids. Looking up the rest from reference TRBV18 and TRBJ2-4 gives the full variable domain: NAGVMQNPRHLVRRRGQEARLRCSPMKGHSHVYWYRQLPEEGLKFMVYLQKENIIDESGMPKERFSAEFPKEGPSILRIQQVVRGDSAAYFCASSPPIEGAKNIQYFGAGTRLSVL.

The chain recombines TRBV28 with TRBJ1-4, with D perhaps TRBD1 (5 bases). From germline, CDR1 is MDHEN and CDR2 SYDVKM. V was shortened by 4 bases and J by 2 bases, with 11 bases between the two germline ends. This CDR3 has 15 amino acids. The CDR3 DNA reads as TGTGCCAGCAGTTCTCCGGGGGGGACTAATGAAAAACTGTTTTTT. Translation: CASSSPGGTNEKLFF.

V is TRBV21-1 and J is TRBJ1-5. TRBV21-1 is deemed a pseudogene. The CDR3 covers 15 residues. The DNA for the CDR3 is TGTGCCAGCAGCAAAGAACGGGGGTGGCATCAGCCCCAGCATTTT. Its translation: CASSKERGWHQPQHF.

The chain is built from TRBV14 and TRBJ1-6; D call uncertain. Germline V gene sequence: CDR1 SGHDN, CDR2 FVKESK. With 4 bases removed from V and 9 bases from J, the gap between germline ends came to 16 bases. The CDR3 totals 15 residues. DNA for the CDR3: TGTGCCAGCAGCCGCGAACGAGGGCTAATTTCACCCCTCCACTTT. It is translated as CASSRERGLISPLHF.